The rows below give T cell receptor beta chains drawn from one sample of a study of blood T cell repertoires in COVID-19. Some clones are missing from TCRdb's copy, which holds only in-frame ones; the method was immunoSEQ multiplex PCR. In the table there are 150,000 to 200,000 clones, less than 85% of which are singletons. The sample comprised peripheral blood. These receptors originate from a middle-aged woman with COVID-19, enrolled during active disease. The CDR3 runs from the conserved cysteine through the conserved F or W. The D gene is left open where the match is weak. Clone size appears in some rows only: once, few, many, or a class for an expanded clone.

CDR3 protein: CASSFALVGEQFF
clone size: -
D gene: -
V gene: TRBV27
J gene: TRBJ2-1

CDR3 protein: CASSPGPGNSPLHF
clone size: -
D gene: -
V gene: TRBV19
J gene: TRBJ1-6

CDR3 protein: CASSVDGGLRYGYTF
clone size: -
D gene: -
V gene: TRBV9
J gene: TRBJ1-2

CDR3 protein: CASSQVRGNTEAFF
clone size: -
D gene: -
V gene: TRBV3-1/TRBV3-2
J gene: TRBJ1-1

CDR3 protein: CASSLTDNQPQHF
clone size: -
D gene: -
V gene: TRBV27
J gene: TRBJ1-5

CDR3 protein: CASSSRQGYTEAFF
clone size: -
D gene: TRBD1
V gene: TRBV19
J gene: TRBJ1-1

CDR3 protein: CASSPGQGGNGYTF
clone size: few
D gene: TRBD1
V gene: TRBV6-5
J gene: TRBJ1-2

CDR3 protein: CAWSSAAGGPYEQYF
clone size: many
D gene: TRBD2
V gene: TRBV30
J gene: TRBJ2-7

CDR3 protein: CSVEEGSGADTQYF
clone size: -
D gene: -
V gene: TRBV29-1
J gene: TRBJ2-3

CDR3 protein: CASSVQKEAGGYTF
clone size: once
D gene: -
V gene: TRBV9
J gene: TRBJ1-2

CDR3 protein: CASSVTGGNQPQHF
clone size: -
D gene: -
V gene: TRBV9
J gene: TRBJ1-5

CDR3 protein: CSAPTTAEQFF
clone size: -
D gene: -
V gene: TRBV20-1
J gene: TRBJ2-1

CDR3 protein: CASREGGGANVLTF
clone size: few
D gene: -
V gene: TRBV5-8
J gene: TRBJ2-6

CDR3 protein: CASSPGTGAYNEQFF
clone size: -
D gene: TRBD1
V gene: TRBV7-9
J gene: TRBJ2-1

CDR3 protein: CASSTGTANSPLHF
clone size: -
D gene: TRBD1
V gene: TRBV19
J gene: TRBJ1-6

CDR3 protein: CASSPGGEEQYF
clone size: -
D gene: -
V gene: TRBV7-8
J gene: TRBJ2-7

CDR3 protein: CASTSTGNEQFF
clone size: -
D gene: -
V gene: TRBV2
J gene: TRBJ2-1

CDR3 protein: CASSGSSAAYNEQFF
clone size: -
D gene: -
V gene: TRBV19
J gene: TRBJ2-1

CDR3 protein: CAWSYDRGGGYTF
clone size: -
D gene: TRBD1
V gene: TRBV30
J gene: TRBJ1-2

CDR3 protein: CASRWGQAQAFF
clone size: -
D gene: TRBD1
V gene: TRBV7-9
J gene: TRBJ1-1

CDR3 protein: CASTDSLTRNTGELFF
clone size: few
D gene: -
V gene: TRBV7-3
J gene: TRBJ2-2

CDR3 protein: CASSLGQAGDGYTF
clone size: -
D gene: TRBD1
V gene: TRBV18
J gene: TRBJ1-2

CDR3 protein: CASSSWTSGTYEQFF
clone size: -
D gene: TRBD2
V gene: TRBV19
J gene: TRBJ2-1

CDR3 protein: CASSLIGTGTQPQHF
clone size: -
D gene: TRBD1
V gene: TRBV27
J gene: TRBJ1-5

CDR3 protein: CASSLTRGYEQYF
clone size: few
D gene: -
V gene: TRBV5-1
J gene: TRBJ2-7

CDR3 protein: CASNVRRYEKLFF
clone size: -
D gene: -
V gene: TRBV19
J gene: TRBJ1-4

CDR3 protein: CASSPGLAAYEQYF
clone size: -
D gene: TRBD2
V gene: TRBV11-2
J gene: TRBJ2-7

CDR3 protein: CASSIPPSGGGYTF
clone size: -
D gene: -
V gene: TRBV19
J gene: TRBJ1-2

CDR3 protein: CASSPIDRGDTQYF
clone size: -
D gene: -
V gene: TRBV18
J gene: TRBJ2-3

CDR3 protein: CASRQGTDTQYF
clone size: -
D gene: -
V gene: TRBV12-3/TRBV12-4
J gene: TRBJ2-3

CDR3 protein: CASSHRGGGELFF
clone size: -
D gene: -
V gene: TRBV4-1
J gene: TRBJ2-2

CDR3 protein: CASSRSPASGYTF
clone size: -
D gene: -
V gene: TRBV14
J gene: TRBJ1-2

CDR3 protein: CASSQVQGNSPLHF
clone size: -
D gene: -
V gene: TRBV3-1/TRBV3-2
J gene: TRBJ1-6

CDR3 protein: CASSPYTQGGGYTF
clone size: few
D gene: -
V gene: TRBV27
J gene: TRBJ1-2

CDR3 protein: CASRNRGQETQYF
clone size: -
D gene: TRBD1
V gene: TRBV19
J gene: TRBJ2-5

CDR3 protein: CASSFWEGDEQFF
clone size: -
D gene: TRBD2
V gene: TRBV5-1
J gene: TRBJ2-1

CDR3 protein: CASSPLTGGGAGELFF
clone size: -
D gene: -
V gene: TRBV14
J gene: TRBJ2-2